This record concerns one T cell receptor beta chain sequence. The antigen is not known. Second-dose timings of about 4 or about 12 weeks were pooled. The CDR3 covers 12 residues. Between the trimmed V and J ends, which lost 8 bases and 8 bases, there was a span of 16 bases. The germline CDR1 and CDR2 sequences are LNHNV and YYDKDF (reference sequence). Clones were sequenced by immunoSEQ multiplex PCR, and TCRdb holds only the in-frame ones, with some missing. This repertoire shows 180,000 or so clones, about 94% found once; its top ten account for roughly 0.99%. The data originate from a study of T cell responses to AZD1222 COVID-19 vaccine. Study-wide results and limits: As reported, nearly half of all spike-specific TCRs target variant regions that are unmutated. At baseline, seropositivity was found in only 5 to 7 AZD1222 recipients.

The chain joins TRBV15 to TRBJ2-7; tentatively, D is TRBD1 or TRBD2 (5 bases each). Sequences were derived from peripheral blood, sampled 28 days after the second AZD1222 dose. The TCR was taken from an adult who received the AZD1222 COVID-19 vaccine. The CDR3 loop is CATWREGKQQYF. CDR3 bases: TGTGCCACCTGGAGAGAGGGGAAGCAGCAGTACTTC.